This T cell receptor (beta chain) stems from a study of CD8 T cells in Susac syndrome. The overall study: When their blood was taken, patients with Susac syndrome were therapy-naive, taking corticosteroids, or taking intravenous immunoglobulin alone. Study-wide points: Susac CD8+ cells expanded clonally the most in TEMRA cells and in active patients.

Random-hexamer reverse transcription was applied to roughly 0.45 to 1 ug RNA. An immunoSEQ multiplex PCR amplified TCR beta CDR3 over 54 Vbeta and 13 Jbeta. TCRdb reprocessed the immunoSEQ multiplex PCR reads with MiXCR, giving one entry per CDR3 protein. The sample contains around 53,000 distinct CDR3 sequences, 95% of which appear only once. In this sample, this clonotype turned up a few times. Its target is not known. TCR beta was sequenced from blood CD8+ and CD4+ T cells. The J segment lost 3 bases and the V segment lost 4 bases, leaving 4 bases of the junction unmatched. The CDR3 spans 16 residues.

This TCR was sampled from a human donor with Susac syndrome. Sequences were obtained from CD8+ T cells from PBMCs. The genes are TRBV12-3 or TRBV12-4 and TRBJ2-6; 9 nucleotides agree with TRBD1. The CDR3 region is CASSWDRDDGANVLTF. CDR3 bases: TGTGCCAGCAGTTGGGACAGGGACGATGGGGCCAACGTCCTGACTTTC.